This T cell receptor (beta chain) was documented in a study of identifying expanded T cells in peripheral blood. The CDR3 sequence is 12 residues long. Looked up from germline, CDR1 is SGHTA and CDR2 is FQGNSA. Trimming removed 4 bases from V and 6 bases from J, with 7 bases in between. TCRdb's copy holds only in-frame clones and misses some; the assay was immunoSEQ multiplex PCR. Among about 100,000 clones listed, 88% were seen once. Sequences were obtained from blood. This TCR came from a person between 18 and 75 years old in good health. V and J are TRBV7-2 and TRBJ1-3; D possibly corresponds to TRBD1 (5 bases). The CDR3 sequence: CASSSGTNTIYF. The CDR3 DNA follows: TGTGCCAGCAGCTCCGGGACAAACACCATATATTTT.